The sequence of this TCR beta chain was determined in a study of tumor and adjacent non-tumor tissue in lung cancer. This sample's RNA came from whole unsorted tissue. More than 3 cm separated this lung sample from the edge of the tumor. This CDR3 is 17 amino acids long. The V segment lost 2 bases and the J segment 4 bases; nucleotides outside the gene matches: 9. The germline V gene encodes CDR1 ENHRY and CDR2 SYGVKD. A single count supports this clonotype. Since a much larger clone is just one base distant, this may be a read error. The library came from three nested PCR rounds adapted from ARM-PCR protocols. TCRdb called the multiplex PCR reads again in MiXCR, with one record for every CDR3 protein. This sample has about 75,000 distinct CDR3 sequences, with 65% to 75% found just once.

The sample taken for sequencing was distant non-tumor lung tissue. The rearrangement joins TRBV10-3 to TRBJ2-7; 12 nucleotides line up with TRBD2. This clonotype was obtained from a woman aged 45 to 65 with non-small cell lung cancer. The CDR3 sequence is CAISEPGLAGSNYEQYF. The CDR3 DNA follows: TGTGCCATCAGTGAGCCCGGACTAGCGGGAAGTAATTACGAGCAGTACTTC.